The rows below give T cell receptor beta chains drawn from one sample of a study of OX40 agonist ivuxolimab in advanced cancers. Sequenced by immunoSEQ multiplex PCR; TCRdb stores in-frame clones only, minus some. The sample shows 30,000 to 40,000 clones, approximately 80% of them seen only once. Source: CD4+ or CD8+ T cells sorted from blood, taken in a trial of the OX40 agonist ivuxolimab. The receptors were gathered from an adult with an advanced solid tumor such as melanoma, head and neck, liver or kidney cancer. Each CDR3 is given with its conserved first and last residue. Each record gives: J gene, D gene, clone size, V gene, CDR3 protein, CDR3 DNA. D genes are given only for firm matches. The size of a clone is reported for some rows only, either as once, few or many, or as a class for expanded clones.

TRBJ2-1,TRBD2,-,TRBV7-6,CASSTPLGGTSGNNEQFF,TGTGCCAGCAGCACCCCCCTAGGTGGGACTAGCGGGAACAATGAGCAGTTCTTC
TRBJ2-1,-,once,TRBV2,CASSEMDGYNEQFF,TGTGCCAGCAGTGAAATGGACGGTTACAATGAGCAGTTCTTC
TRBJ1-1,TRBD1,-,TRBV6-1,CASKEQGVLNTEAFF,TGTGCCAGCAAGGAACAGGGGGTATTGAACACTGAAGCTTTCTTT
TRBJ1-4,-,medium-sized,TRBV10-3,CATNYNSREKLFF,TGTGCCACCAACTACAATTCGCGGGAAAAACTGTTTTTT
TRBJ1-3,-,-,TRBV7-8,CASSLAGNTIYF,TGTGCCAGCAGCTTAGCGGGAAACACCATATATTTT
TRBJ2-5,-,-,TRBV5-6,CASSFPSETQYF,TGTGCCAGCAGCTTTCCGTCGGAGACCCAGTACTTC
TRBJ2-1,-,-,TRBV4-1,CASSPRAAIPDNEQFF,TGCGCCAGCAGCCCCAGAGCGGCGATCCCCGACAATGAGCAGTTCTTC
TRBJ2-2,-,-,TRBV25-1,CASSYTGELFF,TGTGCCAGCAGTTACACCGGGGAGCTGTTTTTT
TRBJ2-1,TRBD2,-,TRBV7-2,CASSFVAGGYNEQFF,TGTGCCAGCAGCTTTGTAGCGGGAGGCTACAATGAGCAGTTCTTC
TRBJ2-7,-,-,TRBV5-1,CASSFPGGYEQYF,TGCGCCAGCAGCTTCCCCGGGGGCTACGAGCAGTACTTC
TRBJ2-2,-,-,TRBV4-1,CASSQGLNTGELFF,TGCGCCAGCAGCCAAGGGTTGAACACCGGGGAGCTGTTTTTT
TRBJ2-1,-,-,TRBV5-4,CASSLEAANEQFF,TGTGCCAGCAGCTTGGAGGCCGCTAATGAGCAGTTCTTC
TRBJ2-7,TRBD2,-,TRBV15,CATSGSGGAFYEQYF,TGTGCCACCAGCGGGTCCGGGGGGGCTTTTTACGAGCAGTACTTC
TRBJ2-7,TRBD2,once,TRBV27,CASSWGLAGPAPYEQYF,TGTGCCAGCAGCTGGGGACTAGCGGGACCTGCCCCATACGAGCAGTACTTC
TRBJ2-7,-,-,TRBV5-4,CASTPRGSSYEQYF,TGTGCCAGCACCCCGCGAGGGTCATCCTACGAGCAGTACTTC
TRBJ2-7,-,-,TRBV5-1,CASSPASEDEQYF,TGCGCCAGCAGTCCGGCTAGTGAGGACGAGCAGTACTTC
TRBJ1-2,TRBD1,once,TRBV29-1,CSVEETGEGGYTF,TGCAGCGTTGAAGAAACAGGGGAGGGCGGCTACACCTTC
TRBJ2-1,-,-,TRBV5-4,CASSLGVSTYNEQFF,TGTGCCAGCAGCTTGGGGGTTAGCACCTACAATGAGCAGTTCTTC
TRBJ1-6,TRBD1,-,TRBV6-1,CASSDQGAYNSPLHF,TGTGCCAGCAGCGACCAGGGGGCCTATAATTCACCCCTCCACTTT
TRBJ2-4,-,-,TRBV4-1,CASTDVPDRIQYF,TGCGCCAGCACGGACGTCCCCGACCGCATTCAGTACTTC
TRBJ2-5,TRBD2,-,TRBV7-9,CASSLLIAGVQETQYF,TGTGCCAGCAGCTTACTAATAGCGGGCGTCCAAGAGACCCAGTACTTC
TRBJ1-1,-,-,TRBV15,CATSEGPVKVNTEAFF,TGTGCCACCAGTGAGGGTCCGGTAAAAGTGAACACTGAAGCTTTCTTT
TRBJ2-7,TRBD1,-,TRBV7-8,CASSWTGTYEQYF,TGTGCCAGCAGCTGGACAGGGACCTACGAGCAGTACTTC
TRBJ2-3,TRBD1,-,TRBV4-3,CASSQDKGTGRDTDTQYF,TGCGCCAGCAGCCAAGATAAGGGGACAGGGAGGGACACAGATACGCAGTATTTT
TRBJ2-3,-,-,TRBV11-3,CASSSPTTDTQYF,TGTGCCAGCAGCTCTCCAACCACAGATACGCAGTATTTT
TRBJ2-4,-,-,TRBV28,CASSYPRLGLAKNIQYF,TGTGCCAGCAGTTACCCCCGGTTGGGTCTAGCCAAAAACATTCAGTACTTC
TRBJ1-4,-,-,TRBV14,CASSHRETGWWEKLFF,TGTGCCAGCAGCCACCGAGAAACAGGGTGGTGGGAAAAACTGTTTTTT
TRBJ1-5,-,once,TRBV28,CASSQSVDQPQHF,TGTGCCAGCAGTCAGTCGGTGGACCAGCCCCAGCATTTT
TRBJ2-3,TRBD2,-,TRBV5-4,CASSLVAGATDTQYF,TGTGCCAGCAGCTTGGTAGCGGGGGCCACAGATACGCAGTATTTT
TRBJ2-1,-,once,TRBV7-2,CASSLGGLPLTNEQFF,TGTGCCAGCAGCTTAGGTGGACTACCCCTTACAAATGAGCAGTTCTTC
TRBJ1-2,-,-,TRBV5-6,CASSLAVGPTLGYTF,TGTGCCAGCAGCTTGGCGGTAGGGCCGACTCTTGGCTACACCTTC
TRBJ1-1,-,few,TRBV2,CASSEARAEAFF,TGTGCCAGCAGTGAGGCGCGAGCTGAAGCTTTCTTT
TRBJ2-7,-,-,TRBV15,CATRPQDAYEQYF,TGTGCCACCAGACCACAGGACGCCTACGAGCAGTACTTC